These 9 T cell receptor beta chains came from one sample sequenced in a study of beta chain features in type 1 diabetes. The study reverse transcribed the entire isolated RNA, so it sequenced expressed TCRB transcripts. Repertoires were generated with immunoSEQ multiplex PCR, while TCRdb's copy carries only in-frame clones and drops some. The sample includes approximately 250,000 clones, 9.6% of them seen just once. Sequenced: naive CD4+ T cells from blood. These receptors came from a woman between 18 and 29 years old in good health.

This clone showed up just a few times. Compared with germline, one end of the junction differs, possibly owing to a read error. The chain uses TRBV5-1 and TRBJ2-7; 7 bases align to TRBD1. Germline V gives CDR1 SGHRS, CDR2 YFSETQ. The CDR3 is 14 residues long. The CDR3 DNA follows: TGCGCCAGCAGGTTGGGACAGATCTCCTACGAGCAGTACTTC. Translated: CASRLGQISYEQYF.

This clone was counted only a few times. The V call is TRBV5-1, the J call TRBJ2-1, with D possibly being TRBD2 (8 bases). V lost 3 bases, J lost 0 bases, and 22 bases lay in between. Germline CDR1 SGHRS, CDR2 YFSETQ. The CDR3 loop spans 19 amino acids. CDR3 bases: TGCGCCAGCAGCTCCCAGGGGGGTAGCGGGGTTCTCTCCTACAATGAGCAGTTCTTC. Residues: CASSSQGGSGVLSYNEQFF.

This clone showed up just a few times. This sequence joins TRBV15 and TRBJ2-1; 11 bases are a match to TRBD1. Trimming removed 0 bases from V and 9 bases from J; junction bases left unmatched: 10. This CDR3 contains 17 residues. CDR1 LNHNV and CDR2 YYDKDF come from the germline V gene (reference sequence). The CDR3 sequence: CATSRDERDRGFGEQFF. The CDR3 nucleotides read TGTGCCACCAGCAGAGATGAGCGGGACAGGGGGTTCGGTGAGCAGTTCTTC.

V and J are TRBV30 and TRBJ1-5; a weak D match, TRBD1 (5 bases). Deletions cut 0 bases from V and 7 bases from J, with 16 bases between. Per germline, CDR1 GTSNPN and CDR2 SVGIG (reference sequence). The CDR3 extends over 15 amino acids. For the CDR3, the DNA is TGTGCCTGGAGTGTACGGAGGGGCAACAACCAGCCCCAGCATTTT. Amino acid sequence: CAWSVRRGNNQPQHF.

This clone appeared a few times. DNA for the CDR3: TGTGCCAGCAGAATTGGGAGGGGGGAGCAAGAGACCCAGTACTTC. This codes for CASRIGRGEQETQYF. This chain connects TRBV6-6 to TRBJ2-5; tentative D call: TRBD2 (7 bases). The CDR3 spans 15 residues. The germline gives CDR1 MNHNY, CDR2 SVGAGI (reference sequence). Trimming stripped 6 bases from V and 2 bases from J, with 16 bases between.

This clone was detected a few times. The V and J genes are TRBV30 and TRBJ2-7; D gene uncertain. Trimming removed 2 bases at V and 0 bases at J, with 17 bases between. The CDR3 totals 16 residues. The V gene's germline CDR1 is GTSNPN and CDR2 SVGIG (reference sequence). Written as DNA, the CDR3 is TGTGCCTGGAGTCTATCCCTAACTTCTAGCTCCTACGAGCAGTACTTC. Encoded protein: CAWSLSLTSSSYEQYF.

This clone showed up just a few times. The rearrangement uses TRBV9 and TRBJ1-2; D gene unclear. Germline lookup yields CDR1 SGDLS and CDR2 YYNGEE. The CDR3 consists of 14 residues. The ends were cut back, 5 bases at V and 3 bases at J, with 14 bases in the middle. CDR3 region: CASSPREDHYGYTF. The CDR3 DNA sequence: TGTGCCAGCAGTCCCCGGGAAGACCACTATGGCTACACCTTC.

The rearrangement uses TRBV30 and TRBJ2-1; 7 bases are a match to TRBD1. CDR3 length: 12 residues. J lost 6 bases, V lost 2 bases, and 1 base had no gene match. Germline V gene lookup returns CDR1 GTSNPN and CDR2 SVGIG (reference sequence). This chain's CDR3 is CAWSRQGNEQFF. CDR3 in DNA: TGTGCCTGGAGTAGACAGGGCAATGAGCAGTTCTTC.

This clone was seen a few times. The rearrangement uses TRBV7-2 and TRBJ1-1; 7 positions match TRBD1. From germline, CDR1 is SGHTA and CDR2 FQGNSA. J lost 3 bases, V lost 0 bases, and 4 bases had no gene match. The CDR3 contains 15 residues. The DNA for the CDR3 is TGTGCCAGCAGCTTAGCGTTCACAGGGGACACTGAAGCTTTCTTT. Its translation: CASSLAFTGDTEAFF.